This T cell receptor (beta chain) was sequenced for a study of T cell repertoires and HLA-DP antigens. Study summary: One stimulator alloantigen differed from self by one groove amino acid; the other by ten.

CD4+ T cells, purified by negative selection, averaged roughly 98% purity. V was clipped by 6 bases and J by 4 bases, with 9 bases between them. The CDR3 has 12 residues. CDR1 and CDR2 (germline): SNHLY, FYNNEI. Method: immunoSEQ multiplex PCR; TCRdb's copy keeps in-frame clones and lacks some. The sample includes approximately 110,000 clones, around 92% of them seen just once. For this clone: Its target is not known.

The TCR sequence derives from a woman between 18 and 29 years old in good health and CMV-seronegative. The V and J genes are TRBV2 and TRBJ1-2; D gene uncertain. Sequenced: CD4+ T cells from PBMCs. The CDR3 loop is CASRVGFYGYTF. The CDR3 bases are TGTGCCAGCAGAGTGGGATTCTATGGCTACACCTTC.